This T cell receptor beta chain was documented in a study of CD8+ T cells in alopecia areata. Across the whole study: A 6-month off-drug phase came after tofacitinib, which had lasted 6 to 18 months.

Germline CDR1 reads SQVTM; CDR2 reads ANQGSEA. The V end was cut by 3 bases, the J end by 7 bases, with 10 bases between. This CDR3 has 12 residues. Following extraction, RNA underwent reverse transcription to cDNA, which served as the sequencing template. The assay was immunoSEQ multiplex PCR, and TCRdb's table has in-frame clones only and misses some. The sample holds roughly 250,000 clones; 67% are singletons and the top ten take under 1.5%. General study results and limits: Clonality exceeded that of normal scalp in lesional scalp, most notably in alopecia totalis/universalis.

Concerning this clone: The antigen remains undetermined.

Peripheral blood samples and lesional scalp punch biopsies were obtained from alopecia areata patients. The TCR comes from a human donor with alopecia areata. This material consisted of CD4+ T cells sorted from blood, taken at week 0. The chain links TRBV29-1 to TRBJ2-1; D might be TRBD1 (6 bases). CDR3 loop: CSVDPRGNEQFF. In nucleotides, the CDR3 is TGCAGCGTTGATCCCAGGGGTAATGAGCAGTTCTTC.